Below, one T cell receptor (beta chain) is given with its context. The entry originates in a study of T cell changes during pregnancy in multiple sclerosis. CDR3 length: 14 amino acids. From germline, CDR1 is MRHNA and CDR2 SNTAGT. Germline trimming cut 5 bases from V and 0 bases from J; bases unmatched to any gene: 3. Clones were read by immunoSEQ multiplex PCR, and TCRdb kept only the in-frame ones, dropping some. The sample records around 78,000 clones, around 92% being singletons. The chain has TRBV6-4 and TRBJ2-7, with 8 bases fitting TRBD1. This clonotype originated in a female donor in good health, enrolled as a control in a pregnancy study. Sequencing was performed on peripheral blood, taken in the third trimester of pregnancy. CDR3 amino acids: CASSRDRFSYEQYF. The DNA for the CDR3 is TGTGCCAGCAGTCGGGACAGGTTCTCCTACGAGCAGTACTTC.